This T cell receptor beta chain came from a study of cytomegalovirus exposure and HLA in healthy donors. General observations from the study: Highly shared sequence variants in one cluster were likely a sequencing artifact. TRBV6-2, TRBV6-3 and some other V segments were unresolvable in 87-base-pair reads.

V lost 2 bases and J 6 bases, leaving 7 bases between the germline ends. The CDR3 extends over 12 amino acids. CDR1 is MNHNY and CDR2 is SVGAGI in the germline V gene (reference sequence). The PCR used 60 Vbeta and 13 Jbeta primers. Some clones are missing from TCRdb's copy, which holds only in-frame ones; the method was immunoSEQ multiplex PCR. Among 95,000 to 150,000 clones, more than 65% were seen once, and the ten largest hold under 6.5%. Comments on this clone: Antigen unknown.

The sequencing sample was made of PBMCs. J is TRBJ1-2 and V is TRBV6-6; possibly TRBD1 for D (5 bases). The receptor's source is a man younger than 30 in good health and CMV-seropositive. The DNA for the CDR3 is TGTGCCAGCAGTTACGACAGCCATGGCTACACCTTC. Protein sequence: CASSYDSHGYTF.